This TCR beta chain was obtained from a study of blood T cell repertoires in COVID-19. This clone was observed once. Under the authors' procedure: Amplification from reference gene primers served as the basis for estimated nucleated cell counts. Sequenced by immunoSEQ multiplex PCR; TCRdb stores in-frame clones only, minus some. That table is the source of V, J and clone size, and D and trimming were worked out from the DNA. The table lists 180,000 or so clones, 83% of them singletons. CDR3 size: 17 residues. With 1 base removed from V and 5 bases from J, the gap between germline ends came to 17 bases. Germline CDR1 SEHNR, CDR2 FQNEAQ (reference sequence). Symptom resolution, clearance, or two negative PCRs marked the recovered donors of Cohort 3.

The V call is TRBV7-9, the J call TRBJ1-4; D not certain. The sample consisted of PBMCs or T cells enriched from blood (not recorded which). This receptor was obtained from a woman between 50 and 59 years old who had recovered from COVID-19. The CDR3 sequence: CASSLVPGKTKNEKLFF. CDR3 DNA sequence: TGTGCCAGCAGCTTAGTGCCAGGTAAGACCAAGAATGAAAAACTGTTTTTT.